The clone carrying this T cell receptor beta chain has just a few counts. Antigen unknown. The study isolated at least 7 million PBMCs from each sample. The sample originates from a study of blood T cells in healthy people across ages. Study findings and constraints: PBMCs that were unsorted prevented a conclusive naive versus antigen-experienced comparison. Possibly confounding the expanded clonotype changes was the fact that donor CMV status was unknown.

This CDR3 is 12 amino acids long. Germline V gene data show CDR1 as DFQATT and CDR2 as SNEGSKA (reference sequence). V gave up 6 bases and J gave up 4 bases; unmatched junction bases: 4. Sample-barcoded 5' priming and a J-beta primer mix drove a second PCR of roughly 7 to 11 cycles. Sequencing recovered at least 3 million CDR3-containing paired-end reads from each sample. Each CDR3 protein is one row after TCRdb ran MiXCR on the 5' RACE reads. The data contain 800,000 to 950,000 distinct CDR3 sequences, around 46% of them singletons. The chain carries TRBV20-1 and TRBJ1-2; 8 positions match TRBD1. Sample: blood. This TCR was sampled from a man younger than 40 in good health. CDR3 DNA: TGCAGTGCCCTCGGACAGGGCTATGGCTACACCTTC. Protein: CSALGQGYGYTF.